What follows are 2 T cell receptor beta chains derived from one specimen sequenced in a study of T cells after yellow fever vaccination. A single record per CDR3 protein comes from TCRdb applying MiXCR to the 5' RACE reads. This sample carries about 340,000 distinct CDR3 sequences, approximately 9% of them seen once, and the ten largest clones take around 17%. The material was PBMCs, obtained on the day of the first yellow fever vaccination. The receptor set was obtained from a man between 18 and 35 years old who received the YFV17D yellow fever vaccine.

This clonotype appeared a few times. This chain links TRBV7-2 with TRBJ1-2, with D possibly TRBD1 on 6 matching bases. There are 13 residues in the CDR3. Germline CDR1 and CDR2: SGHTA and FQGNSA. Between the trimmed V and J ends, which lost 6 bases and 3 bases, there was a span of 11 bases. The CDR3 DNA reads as TGTGCCAGCAGATCGGGGGGGCACTATGGCTACACCTTC. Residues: CASRSGGHYGYTF.

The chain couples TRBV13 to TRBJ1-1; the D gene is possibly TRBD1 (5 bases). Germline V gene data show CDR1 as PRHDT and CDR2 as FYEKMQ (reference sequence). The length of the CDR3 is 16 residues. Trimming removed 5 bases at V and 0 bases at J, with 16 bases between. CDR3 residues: CASSPQGVEVNTEAFF. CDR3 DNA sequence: TGTGCCAGCAGCCCTCAGGGAGTTGAAGTGAACACTGAAGCTTTCTTT.